This TCR beta chain was recovered during a study of blood T cells in healthy people across ages. Combining a sample-barcoded 5' primer with a J-beta primer mix, a second PCR ran for about 7 to 11 cycles. TCRdb reprocessed the 5' RACE reads via MiXCR and lists one record per CDR3 protein. The sample holds 600,000 or so distinct CDR3 sequences, about 28% seen once. Trimming removed 4 bases from V and 6 bases from J; junction bases left unmatched: 9. Germline assignment: CDR1 SGDLS and CDR2 YYNGEE. This CDR3 spans 16 amino acids. Points from the study as a whole: Researchers deemed the diversity estimates from one million T cells underestimates. Greater diversity and more naive CD4+ cells were seen in long-lived donors than in aged donors.

This clonotype has more than one count but fewer than ten. Its antigen is undetermined. This may stem from a read error, because a much larger clone lies one nucleotide away. The source material was blood. The TCR was taken from a woman aged 80 or over in good health. The V gene is TRBV9, the J gene TRBJ2-1, with 11 bases fitting TRBD2. CDR3 nucleotide sequence: TGTGCCAGCAGCTCATTTAGCGGGGGGGCCTGCAATGAGCAGTTCTTC. It encodes CASSSFSGGACNEQFF.